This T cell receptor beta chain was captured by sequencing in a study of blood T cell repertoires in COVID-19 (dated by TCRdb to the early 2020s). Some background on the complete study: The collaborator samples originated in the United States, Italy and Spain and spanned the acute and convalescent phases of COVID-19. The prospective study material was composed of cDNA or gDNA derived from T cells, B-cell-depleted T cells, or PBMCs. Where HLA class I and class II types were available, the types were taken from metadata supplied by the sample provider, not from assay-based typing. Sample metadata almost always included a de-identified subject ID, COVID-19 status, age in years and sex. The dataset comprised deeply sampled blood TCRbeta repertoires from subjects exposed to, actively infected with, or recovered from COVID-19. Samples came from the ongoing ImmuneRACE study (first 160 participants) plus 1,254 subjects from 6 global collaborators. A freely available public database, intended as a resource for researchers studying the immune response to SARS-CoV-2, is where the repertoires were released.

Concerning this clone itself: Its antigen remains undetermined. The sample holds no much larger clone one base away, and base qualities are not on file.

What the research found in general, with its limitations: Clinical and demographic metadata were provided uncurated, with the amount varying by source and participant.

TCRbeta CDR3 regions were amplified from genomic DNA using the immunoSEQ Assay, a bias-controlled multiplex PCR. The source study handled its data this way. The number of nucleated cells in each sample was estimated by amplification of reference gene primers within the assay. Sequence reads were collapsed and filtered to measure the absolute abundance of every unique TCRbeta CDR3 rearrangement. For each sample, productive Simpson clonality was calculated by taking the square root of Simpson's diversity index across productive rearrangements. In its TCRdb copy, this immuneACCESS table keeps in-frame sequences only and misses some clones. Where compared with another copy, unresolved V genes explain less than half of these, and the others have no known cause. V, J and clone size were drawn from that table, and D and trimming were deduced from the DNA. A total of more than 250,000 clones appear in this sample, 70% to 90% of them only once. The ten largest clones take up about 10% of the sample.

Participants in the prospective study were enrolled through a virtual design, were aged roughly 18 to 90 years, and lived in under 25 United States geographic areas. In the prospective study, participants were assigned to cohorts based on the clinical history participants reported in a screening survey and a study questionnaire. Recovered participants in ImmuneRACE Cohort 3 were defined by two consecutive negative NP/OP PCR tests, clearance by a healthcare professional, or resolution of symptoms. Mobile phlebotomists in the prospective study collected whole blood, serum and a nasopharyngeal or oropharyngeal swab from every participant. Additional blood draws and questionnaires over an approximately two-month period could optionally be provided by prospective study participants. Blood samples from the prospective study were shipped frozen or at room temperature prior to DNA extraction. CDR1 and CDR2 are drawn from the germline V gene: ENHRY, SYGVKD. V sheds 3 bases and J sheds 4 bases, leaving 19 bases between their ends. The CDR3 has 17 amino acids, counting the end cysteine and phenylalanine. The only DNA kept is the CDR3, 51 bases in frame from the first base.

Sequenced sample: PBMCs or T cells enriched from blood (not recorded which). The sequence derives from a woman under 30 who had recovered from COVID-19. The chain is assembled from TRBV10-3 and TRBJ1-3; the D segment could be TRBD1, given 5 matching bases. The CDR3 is CAISDFSGLTGGNTIYF. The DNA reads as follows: TGTGCCATCAGTGACTTCTCGGGACTCACCGGCGGAAACACCATATATTTT.